Sequencing of this TCR beta chain was carried out in a study of blood T cell repertoires in COVID-19. Whole-study context: Sources were T cells, B-cell-depleted T cells, or PBMCs; the material itself was cDNA or gDNA.

Assay used: immunoSEQ multiplex PCR; TCRdb lists only in-frame clones, some missing. The sample shows about 150,000 clones, over 75% of them seen only once. There are a few counts of this clone. Germline loops: CDR1 SGHKS, CDR2 YYEKEE (reference sequence). The CDR3 loop spans 16 amino acids. V lost 0 bases, J lost 0 bases, and 4 bases stayed unmatched. The sequence derives from a man aged 18-30 years with COVID-19, enrolled during active disease. The chain links TRBV5-5 to TRBJ1-2, with TRBD1 matching over 8 bases. The specimen was peripheral blood. The CDR3 sequence is CASSLGRQGTNYGYTF. CDR3 bases: TGTGCCAGCAGCTTGGGCCGACAGGGGACTAACTATGGCTACACCTTC.